This T cell receptor (beta chain) was identified in a study of a mutant IDH1 vaccine in newly diagnosed glioma. About the study: Vaccine administration was initiated 4-6 weeks following radiotherapy alone, or with temozolomide cycles.

The J segment lost 5 bases and the V segment lost 1 base, leaving 7 bases of the junction unmatched. Germline CDR1 and CDR2: LGHNA and YSLEER. There are 15 residues in the CDR3. Clones were read by immunoSEQ multiplex PCR, and TCRdb kept only the in-frame ones, dropping some. The table records tens of thousands of clones, around 84% of them present only once. The study, taken as a whole, reports: Immune responses arising from the vaccine appeared in about 95% of patients. Pseudoprogression appeared unlinked to shifts in leading peripheral T cell clonotypes.

Regarding this clone: The antigen is undetermined.

Time point: week 11, during vaccination. Each dose delivered 300 ug of mutant IDH1 20-mer peptide subcutaneously with imiquimod. This chain joins TRBV4-3 and TRBJ1-1, with 7 bases matching TRBD1. This TCR was sampled from a woman in her forties or fifties with glioma. The sequences come from PBMCs, collected from a glioma patient whose treatment included an IDH1 peptide vaccine. The DNA for the CDR3 is TGCGCCAGCAGCCAAGCCCCGACAGGGAGGACTGAAGCTTTCTTT. This codes for CASSQAPTGRTEAFF.